This section outlines one TCR beta chain sequence together with its context. These data originate in a study of shared clonotypes between healthy human individuals. This table comes from immunoSEQ multiplex PCR, and its TCRdb copy is limited to in-frame clones, with some not included. The sample consists of about 2,500,000 clones, more than 80% of them appearing once. Germline CDR1 is MDHEN and CDR2 is SYDVKM. This CDR3 is built from 14 residues. V was pared by 6 bases and J by 6 bases, with 5 bases of the junction left unmatched. The sequencing input was naive CD4+ T cells sorted from blood. Subset given: CD45RA+ positively selected. The TCR was taken from a young man in good health. The rearrangement uses TRBV28 and TRBJ2-2; 9 bases fit TRBD1. CDR3 loop: CASSRQGVAGELFF. DNA for the CDR3: TGTGCCAGCAGCCGACAGGGGGTTGCCGGGGAGCTGTTTTTT.